The subject of this entry is one T cell receptor beta chain. Measured with immunoSEQ multiplex PCR; TCRdb has only the in-frame clones, and not every one. Among about 41,000 clones listed, about 89% were seen once. CDR3 length equals 15 residues. Trimming took off 0 bases at V and 0 bases at J, with 6 bases between the two ends. Germline CDR1 MNHEY, CDR2 SVGAGI. This sample was taken from a study of OX40 agonist ivuxolimab in advanced cancers. This receptor was obtained from an adult with an advanced solid tumor such as melanoma, head and neck, liver or kidney cancer. The sample was CD4+ or CD8+ T cells sorted from blood, taken in a trial of the OX40 agonist ivuxolimab. The chain combines TRBV6-5 with TRBJ2-4; D is perhaps TRBD2 (5 bases). The DNA for the CDR3 is TGTGCCAGCAGTTACTCCCGGGAAGCCAAAAACATTCAGTACTTC. This gives the protein CASSYSREAKNIQYF.